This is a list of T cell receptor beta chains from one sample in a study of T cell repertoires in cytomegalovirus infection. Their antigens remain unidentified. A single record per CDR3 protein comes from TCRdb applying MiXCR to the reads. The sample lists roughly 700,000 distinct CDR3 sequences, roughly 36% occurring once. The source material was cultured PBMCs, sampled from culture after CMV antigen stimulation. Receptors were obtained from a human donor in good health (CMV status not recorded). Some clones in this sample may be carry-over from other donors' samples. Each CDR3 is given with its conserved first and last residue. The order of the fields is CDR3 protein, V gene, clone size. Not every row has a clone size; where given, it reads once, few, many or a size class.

CASSLIGWGDQPQHF	TRBV28	.
CASSEWGGGAFF	TRBV2	.
CASSLLPGLAGGSSYNEQFF	TRBV12-3/TRBV12-4	few
CASGERGVVYTGELFF	TRBV12-5	.
CATMSRQNYEQYF	TRBV2	.
CASSQDRQYYGYTF	TRBV4-1	few
CASSQDRAGNTEAFF	TRBV7-9	.
CASSSRGATEAFF	TRBV7-8	few
CASSQTHYGYTF	TRBV5-6	.
CATSREGATPQHF	TRBV15	.
CASSPGTSGGEQFF	TRBV7-8	many
CASSLRQGWGSNQPQHF	TRBV7-2	few
CSAAGGTDTQYF	TRBV20-1	.
CASSRNKQGWANTEAFF	TRBV18	.
CASSNGPANEQFF	TRBV11-2	.
CASSSDRLEQYF	TRBV27	.
CASSLARASGGGEQFF	TRBV7-9	.
CSARDGTANSNQPQHF	TRBV20-1	.
CASSPTSNSNQPQHF	TRBV18	.
CASSSSGGYGYTF	TRBV12-3/TRBV12-4	.
CASSLARTGPFQVGQHF	TRBV5-1	.
CASGQGFSYEQYF	TRBV6-5	.
CSVSDRDYDEQFF	TRBV29-1	few
CASSRPYYAEAFF	TRBV7-2	many
CASSYPGETQYF	TRBV7-2	many
CATSRGPGGVDEQFF	TRBV24-1	.
CASSEEVGGNYGYTF	TRBV2	.
CASSPAGYNSPLHF	TRBV7-8	.
CASSSQRTYEQYF	TRBV6-6	.
CASSSGTSDTQYF	TRBV7-2	many
CASSLSGRADETQYF	TRBV9	.
CASSPSGQQETQYF	TRBV7-2	.
CASSLWGRKAFF	TRBV28	few
CASSLEGRPEAQYF	TRBV11-2	.
CASSILGTSGGGTHNEQFF	TRBV7-6	.
CASRTAEIGTQYF	TRBV7-9	.
CASSATQGFNEKLFF	TRBV7-9	few
CASSQGTDREAFF	TRBV11-2	.
CASSSQQGAGSPLHF	TRBV7-2	few
CSARDIRYEQFF	TRBV20-1	.
CASSDWTSGKHNEQFF	TRBV10-1	few
CASSLVGWQQTEAFF	TRBV7-2	many
CATSEGGSTDTQYF	TRBV24-1	.
CASSFGASGAYTEAFF	TRBV7-8	many
CASSSDSRYYGYTF	TRBV7-2	.
CASRTAGDYGYTF	TRBV7-2	many
CASSYRGGSSPYEQYF	TRBV6-6	.